The clone carrying this T cell receptor beta chain was counted many times. Antigen unknown. Diagnosis rested on symptoms, serum thyroxine and TRAb, thyroid ultrasound, and orbital computed tomography. RNA transcripts provided the source from which TCR beta CDR3 regions were amplified. TCR CDR3 underwent first-round RT-PCR with the HTBI primer set. TCRdb ran MiXCR on the multiplex PCR reads and lists one entry per CDR3 protein. The sample has around 350,000 distinct CDR3 sequences; less than 20% are singletons. The sample comes from a study of T cells in Graves' hyperthyroidism and ophthalmopathy. Study-wide results and caveats: Among thyroid clonotypes expanded above 0.001, most also appeared in blood.

There are 17 residues in the CDR3. Germline V gene data show CDR1 as SEHNR and CDR2 as FQNEAQ (reference sequence). V dropped 1 base and J dropped 1 base, with 16 bases sitting between them. The clonotype was recovered from a woman aged 18 to 35 with Graves' hyperthyroidism that later progressed to Graves' ophthalmopathy. The chain links TRBV7-9 to TRBJ2-5, with D hard to call. Material for sequencing was blood. The CDR3 loop is CASSLVETSAVQETQYF. As DNA, the CDR3 is TGTGCCAGCAGCTTAGTCGAGACGTCGGCGGTCCAAGAGACCCAGTACTTC. Filled out from reference TRBV7-9 and TRBJ2-5, the complete variable domain reads DTGVSQNPRHKITKRGQNVTFRCDPISEHNRLYWYRQTLGQGPEFLTYFQNEAQLEKSRLLSDRFSAERPKGSFSTLEIQRTEQGDSAMYLCASSLVETSAVQETQYFGPGTRLLVL.